The 26 T cell receptor beta chains presented below share a single source sample, sequenced in a study of identical twins. TCRdb used MiXCR to reprocess the 5' RACE reads, holding one entry per CDR3 protein. The sample has roughly 690,000 distinct CDR3 sequences, roughly 20% seen once. The same data also contributed to another study, on T cells expressing NK-cell markers.

The source material was PBMCs. These receptors were collected from a woman in her late teens or twenties in good health.

This sequence joins TRBV10-2 and TRBJ1-5; no clear D. V was clipped by 1 base and J by 7 bases, with 11 bases between them. Germline V CDR1 and CDR2: WSHSY, SAAADI. This CDR3 contains 14 residues. CDR3 DNA: TGCGCCAGCAGTGAGTTCGGGAGGGCACAGCCCCAGCATTTT. It encodes CASSEFGRAQPQHF.

The chain combines TRBV7-2 with TRBJ2-5, with D perhaps matching TRBD1 (6 bases). The length of the CDR3 is 14 residues. Germline V gives CDR1 SGHTA, CDR2 FQGNSA. The V and J ends lost 7 bases and 2 bases respectively, with 14 bases between them. The CDR3 DNA is TGTGCCAGCACTTCTGGGGGCGGTCAAGAGACCCAGTACTTC. As protein: CASTSGGGQETQYF.

This clonotype has a handful of counts. The chain employs TRBV7-9 and TRBJ2-5, with D unclear. V was clipped by 1 base and J by 2 bases, with 8 bases between them. Germline CDR1 reads SEHNR; CDR2 reads FQNEAQ (reference sequence). The CDR3 is made up of 14 amino acids. DNA of the CDR3: TGTGCCAGCAGCTTAGTGCAGAGACAAGAGACCCAGTACTTC. This sequence encodes CASSLVQRQETQYF.

The V call is TRBV29-1, the J call TRBJ2-7; D might be TRBD2 (5 bases). This CDR3 region has 13 residues. CDR1 is SQVTM, CDR2 ANQGSEA, per germline. V was trimmed by 6 bases and J by 5 bases, leaving 17 bases between them. The CDR3 bases are TGCAGCGTCGTGGTGAGGGCGTTAAACGAGCAGTACTTC. Its protein is CSVVVRALNEQYF.

The chain uses TRBV12-3 or TRBV12-4 and TRBJ2-2; unclear D gene. The CDR3 spans 15 residues. V shed 8 bases and J shed 6 bases, with 19 bases lying between them. The CDR3 nucleotides read TGTGCCAGCTCCTGGGTGGGCACCCCGGCCGGGGAGCTGTTTTTT. It specifies CASSWVGTPAGELFF.

This clonotype was detected a few times. The V gene is TRBV7-6, the J gene TRBJ1-2; the D is unclear. V gave up 5 bases and J gave up 7 bases, with 20 bases separating them. The germline gives CDR1 SGHVS, CDR2 FNYEAQ. There are 15 residues in the CDR3. Here the CDR3 reads CASSPSGTAHFGYTF. In DNA form, the CDR3 reads TGTGCCAGCAGCCCCTCGGGAACCGCCCATTTTGGCTACACCTTC. Filled out from reference TRBV7-6 and TRBJ1-2, the complete variable domain reads GAGVSQSPRYKVTKRGQDVALRCDPISGHVSLYWYRQALGQGPEFLTYFNYEAQQDKSGLPNDRFSAERPEGSISTLTIQRTEQRDSAMYRCASSPSGTAHFGYTFGSGTRLTVV.

This clonotype was counted only a few times. The CDR3: CSARVSGRMDTQYF. The CDR3 DNA sequence: TGCAGTGCTAGAGTGAGCGGGAGGATGGATACGCAGTATTTT. The chain links TRBV20-1 to TRBJ2-3; 9 bases fit TRBD2. The junction had 5 bases not matched to a gene; V was cut back by 1 base and J by 6 bases. The CDR3 runs 14 residues. Germline values: CDR1 DFQATT, CDR2 SNEGSKA (reference sequence).

A few counts support this clonotype. The rearrangement uses TRBV20-1 and TRBJ1-6; D gene unclear. Germline-derived CDR1 and CDR2 are DFQATT and SNEGSKA (reference sequence). V shed 3 bases and J shed 6 bases, with 9 bases lying between them. CDR3 length: 13 amino acids. In DNA form, the CDR3 reads TGCAGTGCTAGCCGGGAATTTAATTCACCCCTCCACTTT. This sequence encodes CSASREFNSPLHF.

This clonotype was seen only a few times. J is TRBJ2-1 and V is TRBV7-2; 8 bases map to TRBD2. This CDR3 has 15 residues. J was trimmed by 6 bases and V by 5 bases; bases with no gene match: 9. Germline CDR1 is SGHTA and CDR2 is FQGNSA. The CDR3 protein is CASSDRGGPGNEQFF. The CDR3 nucleotides read TGTGCCAGCAGCGATCGGGGGGGCCCGGGCAATGAGCAGTTCTTC. Together with reference TRBV7-2 and TRBJ2-1, the CDR3 gives the full variable domain: GAGVSQSPSNKVTEKGKDVELRCDPISGHTALYWYRQSLGQGLEFLIYFQGNSAPDKSGLPSDRFSAERTGGSVSTLTIQRTQQEDSAVYLCASSDRGGPGNEQFFGPGTRLTVL.

This clonotype was detected only a few times. The V gene is TRBV7-2, the J gene TRBJ2-1; 15 nucleotides align to TRBD2. Losses at the gene ends were 1 base for V and 12 bases for J; bases not matched to a gene: 10. Germline V gene sequence: CDR1 SGHTA, CDR2 FQGNSA. This CDR3 has 17 residues. The CDR3 sequence is CASSLGGGLAGGRGQFF. The CDR3 nucleotides are TGTGCCAGCAGCTTAGGGGGTGGACTAGCGGGAGGGCGGGGGCAGTTCTTC.

This chain links TRBV20-1 with TRBJ2-1, with D hard to call. This CDR3 is 13 amino acids long. Germline V gives CDR1 DFQATT, CDR2 SNEGSKA (reference sequence). V lost 6 bases and J 0 bases, leaving 9 bases between the germline ends. DNA of the CDR3: TGCAGTGCAACTCCAATCTCCTACAATGAGCAGTTCTTC. Translated, it gives CSATPISYNEQFF.

This clonotype was observed a few times. The rearrangement links TRBV2 to TRBJ1-1; TRBD1 agrees at 11 bases. CDR3 length equals 14 residues. J was trimmed by 4 bases and V by 6 bases; bases with no gene match: 4. Germline-derived CDR1 and CDR2 are SNHLY and FYNNEI. The CDR3 loop is CASSGQGAGTEAFF. CDR3 sequence (DNA): TGTGCCAGCAGCGGACAGGGGGCTGGCACTGAAGCTTTCTTT. Supplemented by reference TRBV2 and TRBJ1-1, the full variable domain reads EPEVTQTPSHQVTQMGQEVILRCVPISNHLYFYWYRQILGQKVEFLVSFYNNEISEKSEIFDDQFSVERPDGSNFTLKIRSTKLEDSAMYFCASSGQGAGTEAFFGQGTRLTVV.

This clonotype has only a few counts. This chain joins TRBV2 and TRBJ2-1, with a tentative D call TRBD2 (6 bases). This CDR3 has 13 residues. Germline V CDR1 and CDR2: SNHLY, FYNNEI. Trimming shortened V by 7 bases and J by 12 bases, and 19 bases separated the two germline ends. This CDR3 is CASMGTPDRGQFF. The CDR3 DNA sequence: TGTGCCAGCATGGGGACTCCTGATCGCGGGCAGTTCTTC. Drawing the rest from reference TRBV2 and TRBJ2-1, the complete variable domain is EPEVTQTPSHQVTQMGQEVILRCVPISNHLYFYWYRQILGQKVEFLVSFYNNEISEKSEIFDDQFSVERPDGSNFTLKIRSTKLEDSAMYFCASMGTPDRGQFFGPGTRLTVL.

The chain carries TRBV7-2 and TRBJ2-2; the D gene is possibly TRBD1 (5 bases). V was trimmed by 7 bases and J by 4 bases, leaving 10 bases between them. CDR1 is SGHTA and CDR2 is FQGNSA in the germline V gene. This CDR3 comprises 13 residues. This CDR3 reads CASTRQLTGELFF. The CDR3 bases are TGTGCCAGCACCCGACAGCTCACCGGGGAGCTGTTTTTT.

The chain has TRBV29-1 and TRBJ2-1; D may match TRBD1 or TRBD2 (6 bases each). The V gene's germline CDR1 is SQVTM and CDR2 ANQGSEA. V was clipped by 1 base and J by 9 bases, with 13 bases between them. This CDR3 comprises 13 residues. The CDR3 region is CSVEAGAAVEQFF. CDR3 bases: TGCAGCGTTGAAGCGGGGGCGGCGGTTGAGCAGTTCTTC.

CDR3 residues: CAISERSGKETQYF. As DNA, the CDR3 is TGTGCCATCAGTGAGAGGTCCGGGAAAGAGACCCAGTACTTC. The J gene is TRBJ2-5, the V gene TRBV10-3; possibly TRBD2 for D (5 bases). This CDR3 comprises 14 residues. Trimming took off 2 bases at V and 3 bases at J, with 10 bases between the two ends. Germline assignment: CDR1 ENHRY and CDR2 SYGVKD.

The chain couples TRBV7-2 to TRBJ2-6, with D uncertain. V shed 1 base and J shed 0 bases, with 10 bases lying between them. CDR3 length: 17 amino acids. The germline CDR1 and CDR2 sequences are SGHTA and FQGNSA. CDR3 protein: CASSLGAPHSGANVLTF. DNA for the CDR3: TGTGCCAGCAGCTTAGGAGCGCCGCACTCTGGGGCCAACGTCCTGACTTTC.

This clonotype was counted between two and nine times. This sequence joins TRBV6-5 and TRBJ2-7; no clear D gene. CDR3 length: 11 residues. Germline lookup yields CDR1 MNHEY and CDR2 SVGAGI. Trimming left V 5 bases short and J 3 bases short, with 5 bases between. CDR3 region: CASSANYEQYF. CDR3 DNA sequence: TGTGCCAGCAGTGCGAACTACGAGCAGTACTTC.

J is TRBJ2-2 and V is TRBV12-5; D not resolved. This CDR3 spans 12 amino acids. The germline CDR1 and CDR2 sequences are LGHNT and FRNRAP. Deletions cut 6 bases from V and 5 bases from J, with 7 bases between. This CDR3 is CASGRTTGELFF. CDR3 coding DNA: TGTGCTAGTGGACGTACTACCGGGGAGCTGTTTTTT.

This clonotype was counted ten times or more. The genes are TRBV12-3 or TRBV12-4 and TRBJ2-3; the match to TRBD2 covers 7 bases. CDR3 length equals 15 residues. The trim removed 2 bases at V and 1 base at J, leaving 3 bases unmatched. The CDR3 DNA sequence: TGTGCCAGCAGTTTACGCGGGAGAGGCACAGATACGCAGTATTTT. This gives the protein CASSLRGRGTDTQYF.

This clonotype has only a few counts. J is TRBJ1-2 and V is TRBV6-5; D is unclear. The CDR3 runs 14 residues. V was clipped by 0 bases and J by 5 bases, with 10 bases between them. Germline CDR1 reads MNHEY; CDR2 reads SVGAGI. The CDR3 bases are TGTGCCAGCAGTTACTCGAACCGGGGATATGGCTACACCTTC. This gives the protein CASSYSNRGYGYTF.

The table lists this clonotype with a few counts. The chain combines TRBV5-1 with TRBJ2-1; D ambiguous. With 1 base removed from V and 4 bases from J, the gap between germline ends came to 9 bases. In germline, CDR1 is SGHRS, CDR2 YFSETQ. The CDR3 is 14 amino acids. The CDR3 DNA sequence: TGCGCCAGCAGCTTGAATTTATTATACAATGAGCAGTTCTTC. Translated, it gives CASSLNLLYNEQFF.

The gene calls are TRBV5-1 and TRBJ2-7, with unresolved D. Germline V gene data show CDR1 as SGHRS and CDR2 as YFSETQ. The CDR3 runs 16 residues. V lost 5 bases and J lost 3, with 21 bases in between. CDR3 nucleotide sequence: TGCGCCAGCAGTCCGGGCCCCGCTGTGGGATTCTACGAGCAGTACTTC. As protein: CASSPGPAVGFYEQYF.

The V gene is TRBV7-9, the J gene TRBJ1-6; D unresolved. Looked up from germline, CDR1 is SEHNR and CDR2 is FQNEAQ (reference sequence). The germline V and J ends were trimmed by 6 bases and 10 bases, with 13 bases remaining between them. CDR3 length: 13 residues. The CDR3 spells CASRRQEGSPLHF. The CDR3, as DNA: TGTGCCAGCAGGAGGCAGGAGGGATCACCCCTCCACTTT.

The sample holds many counts of this clonotype. This chain uses TRBV29-1 with TRBJ1-1, with D perhaps TRBD1 (6 bases). Germline assignment: CDR1 SQVTM and CDR2 ANQGSEA. CDR3 length: 13 residues. With 5 bases removed from V and 1 base from J, the gap between germline ends came to 11 bases. The chain's CDR3 is CSVRGQQNTEAFF. The CDR3 coding sequence is TGCAGCGTTAGAGGACAGCAGAACACTGAAGCTTTCTTT.

The genes are TRBV21-1 and TRBJ1-2; the D call TRBD1 from the table was never checked on the DNA. TRBV21-1 is a pseudogene segment. The CDR3 extends over 14 amino acids. CDR3 loop: CASPPRGARRGYTF. As DNA, the CDR3 is TGTGCCAGCCCTCCGAGGGGGGCAAGAAGGGGCTACACCTTC.